Described below is a single TCR beta chain sequence and its context. Data came from immunoSEQ multiplex PCR; TCRdb stores just in-frame clones and leaves some out. The sample yields 260,000 or so clones, 83% seen once. This sample is drawn from a study of blood T cell repertoires in COVID-19. This TCR derives from a middle-aged woman who had been exposed to COVID-19. The sample taken for sequencing was PBMCs or T cells enriched from blood (not recorded which).

The CDR3 is CASSYSTGISNQPQHF. DNA for the CDR3: TGTGCCAGCAGTTACTCTACAGGAATAAGCAATCAGCCCCAGCATTTT. V gene TRBV6-2 or TRBV6-3 combines with J gene TRBJ1-5; weak D call: TRBD1 (5 bases). The CDR3 totals 16 residues. Germline loops: CDR1 MNHEY, CDR2 SVGEGT. Trimming removed 0 bases from V and 1 base from J, with 10 bases in between.